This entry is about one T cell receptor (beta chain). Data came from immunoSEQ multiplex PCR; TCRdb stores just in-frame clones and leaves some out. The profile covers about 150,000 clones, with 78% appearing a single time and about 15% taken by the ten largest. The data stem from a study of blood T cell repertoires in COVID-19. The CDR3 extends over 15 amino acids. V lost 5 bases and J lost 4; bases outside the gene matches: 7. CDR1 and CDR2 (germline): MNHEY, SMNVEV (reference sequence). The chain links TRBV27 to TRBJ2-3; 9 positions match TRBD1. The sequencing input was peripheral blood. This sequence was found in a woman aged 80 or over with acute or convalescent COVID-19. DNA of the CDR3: TGTGCCAGCAGTCAAAGACAGGGGGGAGCAGATACGCAGTATTTT. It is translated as CASSQRQGGADTQYF.